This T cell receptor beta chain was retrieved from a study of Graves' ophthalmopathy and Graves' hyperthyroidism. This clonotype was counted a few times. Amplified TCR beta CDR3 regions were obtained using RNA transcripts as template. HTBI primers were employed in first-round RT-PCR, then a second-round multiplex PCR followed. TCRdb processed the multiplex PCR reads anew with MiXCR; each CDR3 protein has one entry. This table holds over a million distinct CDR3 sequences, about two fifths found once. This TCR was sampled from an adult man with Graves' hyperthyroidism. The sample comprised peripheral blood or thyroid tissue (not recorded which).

This CDR3 is CASSRWRFRELFF. The CDR3 DNA follows: TGTGCCAGCAGCCGCTGGAGGTTTCGGGAGCTGTTTTTT. This chain links TRBV13 with TRBJ2-2, with D possibly being TRBD2 (5 bases). Per germline, CDR1 PRHDT and CDR2 FYEKMQ (reference sequence). This CDR3 region has 13 residues. Trimming removed 5 bases from V and 9 bases from J, with 13 bases in between.